This is a list of T cell receptor beta chains from one sample in a study of Graves' ophthalmopathy and Graves' hyperthyroidism. One entry per CDR3 protein results from TCRdb running MiXCR on the multiplex PCR reads. The sample has about 400,000 distinct CDR3 sequences; 15% to 20% are singletons. Sequenced sample: peripheral blood. These receptors were taken from a woman aged 18-35 years with Graves' ophthalmopathy. CDR3s include the opening cysteine and the closing phenylalanine or tryptophan. A D gene is named only where the DNA matches it firmly. Size is omitted from some rows. Given values are once, few, many or a class for expanded clones.

j_gene: TRBJ2-7; abundance: many; d_gene: .; v_gene: TRBV28; CDR3nt: TGTGCCAGCAGTCAAGTCTGGGGCGAGCAGTACTTC; CDR3aa: CASSQVWGEQYF
j_gene: TRBJ2-7; abundance: many; d_gene: .; v_gene: TRBV20-1; CDR3nt: TGCAGTGCTAGACCCGGAACCCTCTACGAGCAGTACTTC; CDR3aa: CSARPGTLYEQYF
j_gene: TRBJ2-2; abundance: many; d_gene: .; v_gene: TRBV12-3/TRBV12-4; CDR3nt: TGTGCCAGCAGTTTGCGGGATGATCCGAACACCGGGGAGCTGTTTTTT; CDR3aa: CASSLRDDPNTGELFF
j_gene: TRBJ1-1; abundance: many; d_gene: TRBD1; v_gene: TRBV6-1; CDR3nt: TGTGCCAGCGGGGAGGACAGGGGTGGGACTGAAGCTTTCTTT; CDR3aa: CASGEDRGGTEAFF
j_gene: TRBJ2-7; abundance: .; d_gene: .; v_gene: TRBV12-3/TRBV12-4; CDR3nt: TGTGCCAGCCCGGCCCGGACAGATTACGAGCAGTACTTC; CDR3aa: CASPARTDYEQYF
j_gene: TRBJ2-7; abundance: .; d_gene: .; v_gene: TRBV28; CDR3nt: TGTGCCAGCAGTTTTGTCCAGGGCACCTACGAGCAGTACTTC; CDR3aa: CASSFVQGTYEQYF
j_gene: TRBJ2-5; abundance: many; d_gene: TRBD2; v_gene: TRBV6-2/TRBV6-3; CDR3nt: TGTGCCAGCAGTACCAATCTAGCGGGGGGCGAAGAGACCCAGTACTTC; CDR3aa: CASSTNLAGGEETQYF
j_gene: TRBJ1-3; abundance: many; d_gene: .; v_gene: TRBV14; CDR3nt: TGTGCCAGCAGCCAAGCCGTCGGCAGGGAGTGGAACACCATATATTTT; CDR3aa: CASSQAVGREWNTIYF
j_gene: TRBJ1-5; abundance: .; d_gene: .; v_gene: TRBV2; CDR3nt: TGTGCCAGCAGTGAAGGGGGGACGGAGCTAAAGCCCCAGCATTTT; CDR3aa: CASSEGGTELKPQHF
j_gene: TRBJ1-1; abundance: many; d_gene: .; v_gene: TRBV2; CDR3nt: TGTGCCAGCAGTGAAAGGCCGACGAACACTGAAGCTTTCTTT; CDR3aa: CASSERPTNTEAFF
j_gene: TRBJ1-1; abundance: .; d_gene: .; v_gene: TRBV6-2/TRBV6-3; CDR3nt: TGTGCCAGCAGTTACTCGAAAGTCATTCAGGAAGCTTTCTTT; CDR3aa: CASSYSKVIQEAFF
j_gene: TRBJ2-5; abundance: many; d_gene: .; v_gene: TRBV6-1; CDR3nt: TGTGCCAGCAGTGAAGAGGGGACCCGGAGGGAGACCCAGTACTTC; CDR3aa: CASSEEGTRRETQYF
j_gene: TRBJ2-2; abundance: many; d_gene: .; v_gene: TRBV7-9; CDR3nt: TGTGCCAGCAGCTTAACGGTGGCCCCAAACACCGGGGAGCTGTTTTTT; CDR3aa: CASSLTVAPNTGELFF
j_gene: TRBJ1-5; abundance: .; d_gene: .; v_gene: TRBV6-1; CDR3nt: TGTGCCAGCACGAGAGATGCGGGGCGCCCGGATCAGCCCCAGCATTTT; CDR3aa: CASTRDAGRPDQPQHF
j_gene: TRBJ2-2; abundance: few; d_gene: .; v_gene: TRBV12-3/TRBV12-4; CDR3nt: TGTGCCAGCAGTTTTACACGAGACGTGGCGACGAACACCGGGGAGCTGTTTTTT; CDR3aa: CASSFTRDVATNTGELFF
j_gene: TRBJ2-5; abundance: many; d_gene: .; v_gene: TRBV30; CDR3nt: TGTGCCTGGAGCGGGTCTAGCGCAGGAGGGGAGACCCAGTACTTC; CDR3aa: CAWSGSSAGGETQYF
j_gene: TRBJ1-2; abundance: many; d_gene: .; v_gene: TRBV24-1; CDR3nt: TGTGCCACCAGTGACCCCGGGGGGAACTATGGCTACACCTTC; CDR3aa: CATSDPGGNYGYTF
j_gene: TRBJ1-1; abundance: few; d_gene: .; v_gene: TRBV6-2/TRBV6-3; CDR3nt: TGTGCCAGCAGTCGAGGACAGTTTCAGAACACTGAAGCTTTCTTT; CDR3aa: CASSRGQFQNTEAFF
j_gene: TRBJ1-3; abundance: many; d_gene: .; v_gene: TRBV6-1; CDR3nt: TGTGCCAGCAGTAAGAGGCTCCGACCCAGCTCTGGAAACACCATATATTTT; CDR3aa: CASSKRLRPSSGNTIYF
j_gene: TRBJ1-3; abundance: many; d_gene: .; v_gene: TRBV11-2; CDR3nt: TGTGCCAGCAGCTTAGACGAACTCTCTGGAAACACCATATATTTT; CDR3aa: CASSLDELSGNTIYF